These 10 T cell receptor beta chains were all obtained from the same sample, sequenced in a study of cytomegalovirus exposure and HLA in healthy donors. The PCR made use of 60 Vbeta and 13 Jbeta primers. Clones were sequenced by immunoSEQ multiplex PCR, and TCRdb holds only the in-frame ones, with some missing. The table shows about 160,000 clones, with 76% occurring only once. Sequencing was carried out using PBMCs. The origin of the receptors is a man between 60 and 75 years old in good health and CMV-seronegative.

Of note for this clone: One end of the junction varies from germline; a read error may be responsible. Other DNA sequences in this sample translate to the same CDR3. The chain links TRBV2 to TRBJ1-1; tentative D call: TRBD1 (5 bases). The CDR3 runs to 13 residues. CDR1 SNHLY and CDR2 FYNNEI come from the germline V gene. DNA for the CDR3: TGTGCCAGAAGACCGACAGAGAACACTGAAGCTTTTTTT. This translates into CARRPTENTEAFF.

The rearrangement links TRBV11-2 to TRBJ2-7; 14 bases fit TRBD2. Germline V gives CDR1 SGHAT, CDR2 FQNNGV. The J segment lost 5 bases and the V segment lost 0 bases, leaving 9 bases of the junction unmatched. The CDR3 length is 18 residues. CDR3 nucleotide sequence: TGTGCCAGCAGCTTAGACTCAAGGGGACTAGCGGGAGCTGACGAGCAGTACTTC. Amino acids: CASSLDSRGLAGADEQYF.

This clone occurred once. This CDR3 reads CASSLRTGEDYEQYF. As DNA, the CDR3 is TGTGCCAGCAGCTTACGAACAGGGGAAGACTACGAGCAGTACTTC. The J gene is TRBJ2-7, the V gene TRBV7-2; the match to TRBD1 covers 7 bases. The germline CDR1 and CDR2 sequences are SGHTA and FQGNSA. Trimming took 2 bases from V and 3 from J; bases not matched to a gene: 7. There are 15 residues in the CDR3.

This chain links TRBV6-4 with TRBJ1-2; the D gene is possibly TRBD1 (6 bases). This CDR3 spans 15 amino acids. The germline V and J ends were trimmed by 6 bases and 4 bases, with 18 bases remaining between them. Germline V lookup: CDR1 MRHNA, CDR2 SNTAGT. In nucleotides, the CDR3 is TGTGCCAGCAGCCCCGGGGGGGCGCGGAGCTATGGCTACACCTTC. Translation gives CASSPGGARSYGYTF.

The rearrangement uses TRBV7-7 and TRBJ2-5; TRBD1 is a possible D gene (6 bases). Germline V gives CDR1 SSHAT, CDR2 FNYEAQ (reference sequence). The V and J ends lost 5 bases and 0 bases respectively, with 10 bases between them. The CDR3 runs 14 residues. The CDR3 DNA reads TGTGCCAGCAGCCCAGGACAGAACCAAGAGACCCAGTACTTC. Protein product: CASSPGQNQETQYF.

This clone occurred a few times. DNA for the CDR3: TGTGCCAGCACAACAGGCGGTCGTACCTACGAGCAGTACTTC. Protein: CASTTGGRTYEQYF. V and J are TRBV2 and TRBJ2-7, with D maybe TRBD1 (5 bases). Per germline, CDR1 SNHLY and CDR2 FYNNEI. V lost 7 bases and J lost 2, with 15 bases in between. The CDR3 spans 14 residues.

This chain connects TRBV19 to TRBJ1-3; tentative D call: TRBD1 (5 bases). Trimming took 7 bases from V and 0 from J, leaving 10 bases between them. This CDR3 is built from 14 residues. Per germline, CDR1 LNHDA and CDR2 SQIVND (reference sequence). The CDR3 DNA sequence: TGTGCCAGTATAAGGGGAAGCTCTGGAAACACCATATATTTT. Translated: CASIRGSSGNTIYF. Full variable domain (outside the CDR3, taken from reference TRBV19 and TRBJ1-3): DGGITQSPKYLFRKEGQNVTLSCEQNLNHDAMYWYRQDPGQGLRLIYYSQIVNDFQKGDIAEGYSVSREKKESFPLTVTSAQKNPTAFYLCASIRGSSGNTIYFGEGSWLTVV.

The chain couples TRBV5-1 to TRBJ2-7; 7 positions match TRBD2. The V segment lost 4 bases and the J segment 3 bases; nucleotides outside the gene matches: 10. The CDR3 is 15 residues long. The germline V gene has CDR1 SGHRS and CDR2 YFSETQ. CDR3 residues: CASSPDTGDYYEQYF. The CDR3 nucleotides read TGCGCCAGCAGCCCTGACACGGGGGACTACTACGAGCAGTACTTC.

The rearrangement uses TRBV7-7 and TRBJ2-7; 10 bases align to TRBD1. Germline loops: CDR1 SSHAT, CDR2 FNYEAQ (reference sequence). The CDR3 loop spans 14 amino acids. The ends lost 5 bases at V and 5 bases at J; junction bases unmatched: 6. The CDR3 sequence is CASSPRQGADEQYF. CDR3 nucleotides: TGTGCCAGCAGCCCGCGACAGGGGGCGGACGAGCAGTACTTC.

This chain uses TRBV2 with TRBJ2-2; D perhaps matches TRBD2 (6 bases). Trimming took off 6 bases at V and 4 bases at J, with 9 bases between the two ends. The CDR3 contains 13 residues. CDR1 and CDR2 from the germline V gene are SNHLY and FYNNEI. The chain's CDR3 is CASREGVTGELFF. In nucleotides, the CDR3 is TGTGCCAGCAGGGAGGGAGTCACCGGGGAGCTGTTTTTT.